Sequencing of this T cell receptor (beta chain) was carried out in a study of STAT5B mutations in CD4+ large granular lymphocyte leukemia. V was shortened by 5 bases and J by 1 base, with 19 bases between the two germline ends. In germline, CDR1 is SGHTA, CDR2 FQGNSA. The CDR3 spans 17 residues. Assay: immunoSEQ multiplex PCR; the TCRdb copy retains only in-frame clones and omits some. The sample includes tens of thousands of clones, approximately 86% of them seen just once. The chain joins TRBV7-2 to TRBJ2-3; D is possibly TRBD2 (5 bases). This TCR was sampled from a human donor in good health. Input material: CD4+ T cells from blood buffy coats. CDR3 in DNA: TGTGCCAGCAGCCCCGCCGGGAAGCGGATACGCACAGATACGCAGTATTTT. Translated: CASSPAGKRIRTDTQYF. The whole variable domain, filled in from reference TRBV7-2 and TRBJ2-3, reads GAGVSQSPSNKVTEKGKDVELRCDPISGHTALYWYRQSLGQGLEFLIYFQGNSAPDKSGLPSDRFSAERTGGSVSTLTIQRTQQEDSAVYLCASSPAGKRIRTDTQYFGPGTRLTVL.